One sample yielded the 15 T cell receptor beta chains listed below, sequenced in a study of blood T cells in healthy people across ages. Primers used in a second PCR of about 7 to 12 cycles were a sample-barcoded 5' primer and a J-beta primer mix. TCRdb fed the 5' RACE reads into MiXCR, producing one record per CDR3 protein. The sample records approximately 900,000 distinct CDR3 sequences, 25% to 30% being singletons. Another study also made use of these data, one on T cells of mothers and their children.

The source material was blood. Receptors originate from a woman aged 40 to 50 in good health.

This clonotype was recorded a few times. The V and J genes are TRBV7-6 and TRBJ1-2; no firm D call. Germline V CDR1 and CDR2: SGHVS, FNYEAQ. The CDR3 covers 12 residues. V was pared by 5 bases and J by 11 bases, with 15 bases between. Here the CDR3 reads CASSTPGGGYTF. As DNA, the CDR3 is TGTGCCAGCAGCACCCCAGGTGGTGGTTACACCTTC. Using reference TRBV7-6 and TRBJ1-2 for the parts outside the CDR3, the full variable domain is GAGVSQSPRYKVTKRGQDVALRCDPISGHVSLYWYRQALGQGPEFLTYFNYEAQQDKSGLPNDRFSAERPEGSISTLTIQRTEQRDSAMYRCASSTPGGGYTFGSGTRLTVV.

This clonotype came up a few times. V is TRBV30 and J is TRBJ1-4, with TRBD1 matching over 7 bases. The CDR3 length is 13 residues. Losses at the gene ends were 6 bases for V and 7 bases for J; bases not matched to a gene: 8. Looked up from germline, CDR1 is GTSNPN and CDR2 is SVGIG (reference sequence). The CDR3 bases are TGTGCCTGCACCACAGGGGTTGGTGAAAAACTGTTTTTT. Its translation: CACTTGVGEKLFF.

The V gene is TRBV15, the J gene TRBJ2-2; D is uncertain. Trimming cost V 5 bases and J 5 bases, with 12 bases left between them. The CDR3 totals 14 residues. From germline, CDR1 is LNHNV and CDR2 YYDKDF (reference sequence). The chain's CDR3 is CATSFWSRTGELFF. The CDR3 region has the DNA TGTGCCACCAGCTTCTGGTCCCGGACCGGGGAGCTGTTTTTT.

V gene TRBV5-6 combines with J gene TRBJ1-5; 8 bases line up with TRBD1. After removal of 5 bases from V and 9 bases from J, the junction contained 10 bases not matched to a gene. CDR1 is SGHDT and CDR2 is YYEEEE in the germline V gene. This CDR3 comprises 14 residues. The CDR3 sequence is CASSTGQEFMPQHF. CDR3 sequence (DNA): TGTGCCAGCAGTACGGGACAGGAGTTTATGCCCCAGCATTTT.

The chain joins TRBV7-6 to TRBJ1-5; D possibly corresponds to TRBD1 (6 bases). V was cut by 8 bases and J by 5 bases, with 16 bases left in between. Germline-derived CDR1 and CDR2 are SGHVS and FNYEAQ. This CDR3 is built from 14 residues. The CDR3 nucleotides read TGTGCCAGCGGCGTTGGGGGCCCTGATCAGCCCCAGCATTTT. The encoded protein is CASGVGGPDQPQHF.

This clonotype was detected only a few times. The CDR3 DNA sequence: TGCAGTCCGCGGGAGCGGGGGGGGAGCTCCTACAATGAGCAGTTCTTC. Translated: CSPRERGGSSYNEQFF. The chain combines TRBV20-1 with TRBJ2-1, with 10 bases identical to TRBD2. There are 16 residues in the CDR3. The germline V gene has CDR1 DFQATT and CDR2 SNEGSKA (reference sequence). The junction had 10 bases not matched to a gene; V was cut back by 8 bases and J by 0 bases.

The V call is TRBV27, the J call TRBJ2-1; D uncertain. V gave up 0 bases and J gave up 8 bases, with 8 bases separating them. The CDR3 totals 13 residues. Per germline, CDR1 MNHEY and CDR2 SMNVEV (reference sequence). CDR3 nucleotides: TGTGCCAGCAGTTTATCGTTAACATATGAGCAGTTCTTC. As protein: CASSLSLTYEQFF.

This clonotype was recorded at least ten times. The V gene is TRBV5-5, the J gene TRBJ2-7; D is perhaps TRBD2 (7 bases). With 1 base removed from V and 4 bases from J, the gap between germline ends came to 12 bases. In germline, CDR1 is SGHKS, CDR2 YYEKEE (reference sequence). This CDR3 region has 14 residues. The CDR3 region has the DNA TGTGCCAGCAGCTTGTTGGGGGGGCCATACGAGCAGTACTTC. It translates to CASSLLGGPYEQYF.

V is TRBV4-2 and J is TRBJ2-1, with D perhaps being TRBD1 or TRBD2 (6 bases each). Germline V gene sequence: CDR1 LGHNA, CDR2 YNFKEQ. Trimming took 7 bases from V and 0 from J, leaving 13 bases between them. The CDR3 is made up of 15 amino acids. In nucleotides, the CDR3 is TGTGCCAGCACCTGGAGGGGGTCCTCCTACAATGAGCAGTTCTTC. This gives the protein CASTWRGSSYNEQFF.

For this clonotype: A much larger clone differs from this one at a single base, so this may be a read error. J is TRBJ2-6 and V is TRBV5-4, with no clear D. V was shortened by 0 bases and J by 0 bases, with 10 bases between the two germline ends. Germline loops: CDR1 SGHNT, CDR2 YYREEE (reference sequence). The CDR3 runs 17 residues. The chain's CDR3 is CASSLGLMSSGANVLTF. CDR3 DNA: TGTGCCAGCAGCTTGGGGCTGATGTCCTCTGGGGCCAACGTCCTGACTTTC.

This clonotype was observed at least ten times. The chain is built from TRBV12-3 or TRBV12-4 and TRBJ2-5; D gene uncertain. This CDR3 comprises 14 residues. With 0 bases removed from V and 5 bases from J, the gap between germline ends came to 10 bases. In DNA, the CDR3 is TGTGCCAGCAGTTTAGCGGGCGCCACGGAGACCCAGTACTTC. It is translated as CASSLAGATETQYF.

The genes are TRBV9 and TRBJ2-3, with 8 positions matching TRBD2. The V and J ends lost 3 bases and 0 bases, in that order; junction bases with no gene match: 3. The CDR3 spans 15 residues. CDR1 SGDLS and CDR2 YYNGEE come from the germline V gene. The CDR3 DNA sequence: TGTGCCAGCAGCGCGGGCGGGGGGAGCACAGATACGCAGTATTTT. This encodes CASSAGGGSTDTQYF.

This clonotype has just a few counts. The chain uses TRBV2 and TRBJ2-2, with 8 positions matching TRBD1. The CDR3 spans 15 residues. CDR1 and CDR2 from the germline V gene are SNHLY and FYNNEI. Losses at the gene ends were 5 bases for V and 4 bases for J; bases not matched to a gene: 6. The CDR3 DNA reads as TGTGCCAGCAGTCCGGACAGGGCGGGCACCGGGGAGCTGTTTTTT. Protein sequence: CASSPDRAGTGELFF.

The V call is TRBV2, the J call TRBJ2-1, with 12 bases aligning to TRBD2. The CDR3 runs 16 residues. V lost 6 bases and J lost 6; bases outside the gene matches: 9. Looked up from germline, CDR1 is SNHLY and CDR2 is FYNNEI. CDR3 residues: CASRATTSGGVNEQFF. The DNA for the CDR3 is TGTGCCAGCAGAGCCACGACTAGCGGGGGTGTCAATGAGCAGTTCTTC.

CDR3 sequence reads: CSARPWRDEQYF. The CDR3 DNA is TGCAGTGCTAGACCGTGGAGGGATGAGCAGTACTTC. The chain recombines TRBV20-1 with TRBJ2-5; possibly TRBD2 for D (6 bases). CDR3 size: 12 residues. V was cut by 2 bases and J by 11 bases, with 15 bases left in between. CDR1 is DFQATT and CDR2 is SNEGSKA in the germline V gene (reference sequence).